Below, one TCR beta chain is given with its context. Its antigen is still unknown. The CDR3 is 12 residues long. Germline-derived CDR1 and CDR2 are DFQATT and SNEGSKA (reference sequence). V was trimmed by 3 bases and J by 5 bases, leaving 10 bases between them. This sample was included in a study of T-cell reconstitution after alpha-beta-depleted transplantation in children. Study-wide results and limits: The main origin of T-cell counts and diversity one year after transplant was newly produced T cells.

Preparation of the TCRbeta library involved a method that used unique molecular identifiers. One entry per CDR3 protein, called by TCRdb with MiXCR from the PCR reads. The table lists roughly 310,000 distinct CDR3 sequences, around 25% of them singletons. The clonotype originates from a male patient under 18 who had a stem cell transplant for acute lymphoblastic leukemia, so the T cells may come from the graft donor. J is TRBJ2-5 and V is TRBV20-1; D is ambiguous. The sequences come from PBMCs, mostly from graft donor cells, collected 180 days after TCRalphabeta/CD19-depleted stem cell transplant. The CDR3 region has the DNA TGCAGTGCTAGCGGGCCAGACGAGACCCAGTACTTC. Protein: CSASGPDETQYF.